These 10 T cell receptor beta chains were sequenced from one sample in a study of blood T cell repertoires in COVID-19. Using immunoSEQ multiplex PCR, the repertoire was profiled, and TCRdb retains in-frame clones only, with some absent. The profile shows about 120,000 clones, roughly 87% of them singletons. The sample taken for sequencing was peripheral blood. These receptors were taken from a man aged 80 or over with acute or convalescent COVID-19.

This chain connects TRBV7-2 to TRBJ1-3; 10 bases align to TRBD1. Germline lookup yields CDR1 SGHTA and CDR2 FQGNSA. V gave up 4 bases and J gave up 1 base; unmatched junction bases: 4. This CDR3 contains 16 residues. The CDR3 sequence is CASSSWTGGSGNTIYF. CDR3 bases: TGTGCCAGCAGCTCCTGGACAGGGGGGTCTGGAAACACCATATATTTT. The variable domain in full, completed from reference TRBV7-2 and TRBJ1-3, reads GAGVSQSPSNKVTEKGKDVELRCDPISGHTALYWYRQSLGQGLEFLIYFQGNSAPDKSGLPSDRFSAERTGGSVSTLTIQRTQQEDSAVYLCASSSWTGGSGNTIYFGEGSWLTVV.

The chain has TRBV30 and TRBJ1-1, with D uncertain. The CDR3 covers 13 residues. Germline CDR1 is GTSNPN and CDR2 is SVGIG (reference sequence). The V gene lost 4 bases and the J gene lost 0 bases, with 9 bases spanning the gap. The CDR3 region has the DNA TGTGCCTGGAAAAGCGTCATGAACACTGAAGCTTTCTTT. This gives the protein CAWKSVMNTEAFF.

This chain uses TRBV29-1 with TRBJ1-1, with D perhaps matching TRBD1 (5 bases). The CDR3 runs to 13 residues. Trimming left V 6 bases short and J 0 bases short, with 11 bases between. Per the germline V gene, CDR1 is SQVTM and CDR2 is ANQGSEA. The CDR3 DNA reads TGCAGCGTCGATAAGGGGATGAACACTGAAGCTTTCTTT. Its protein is CSVDKGMNTEAFF.

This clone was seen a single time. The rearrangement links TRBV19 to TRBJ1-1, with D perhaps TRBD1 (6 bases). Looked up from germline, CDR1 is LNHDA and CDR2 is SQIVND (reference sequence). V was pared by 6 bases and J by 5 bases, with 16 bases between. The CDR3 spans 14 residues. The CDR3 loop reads CASSDLGGRTEAFF. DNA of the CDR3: TGTGCCAGTAGCGACCTAGGGGGTAGAACTGAAGCTTTCTTT.

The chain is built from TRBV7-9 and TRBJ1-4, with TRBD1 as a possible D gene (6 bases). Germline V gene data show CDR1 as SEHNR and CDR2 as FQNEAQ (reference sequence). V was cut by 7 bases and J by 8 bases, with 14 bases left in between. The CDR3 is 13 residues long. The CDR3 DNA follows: TGTGCCAGCACAACAGGGTTTGGGGAAAAACTGTTTTTT. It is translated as CASTTGFGEKLFF.

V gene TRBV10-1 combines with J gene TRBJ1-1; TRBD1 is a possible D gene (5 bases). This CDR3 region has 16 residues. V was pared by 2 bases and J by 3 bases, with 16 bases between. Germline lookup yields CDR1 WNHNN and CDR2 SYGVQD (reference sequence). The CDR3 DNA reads TGCGCCAGCAGTGAGGGGGTTTACGGAGGGGACACTGAAGCTTTCTTT. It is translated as CASSEGVYGGDTEAFF.

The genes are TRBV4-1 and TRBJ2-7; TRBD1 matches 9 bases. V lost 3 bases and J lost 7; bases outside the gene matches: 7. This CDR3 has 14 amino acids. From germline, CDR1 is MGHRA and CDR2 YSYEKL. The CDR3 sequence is CASSHGDREGEQYF. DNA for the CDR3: TGCGCCAGCAGCCACGGGGACAGGGAGGGGGAGCAGTACTTC.

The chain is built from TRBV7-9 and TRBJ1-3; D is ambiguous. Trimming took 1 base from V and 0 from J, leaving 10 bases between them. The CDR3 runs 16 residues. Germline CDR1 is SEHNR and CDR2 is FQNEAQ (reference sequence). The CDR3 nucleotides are TGTGCCAGCAGCTTAGACAATGATGGCTCTGGAAACACCATATATTTT. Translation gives CASSLDNDGSGNTIYF.

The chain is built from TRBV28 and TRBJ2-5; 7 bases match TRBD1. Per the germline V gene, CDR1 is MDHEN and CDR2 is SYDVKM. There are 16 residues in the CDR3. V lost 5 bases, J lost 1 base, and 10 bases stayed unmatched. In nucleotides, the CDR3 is TGTGCCAGCAGTCCGAGACAGGGAAAGGGCCAAGAGACCCAGTACTTC. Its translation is CASSPRQGKGQETQYF. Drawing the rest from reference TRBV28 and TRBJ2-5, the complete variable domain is DVKVTQSSRYLVKRTGEKVFLECVQDMDHENMFWYRQDPGLGLRLIYFSYDVKMKEKGDIPEGYSVSREKKERFSLILESASTNQTSMYLCASSPRQGKGQETQYFGPGTRLLVL.

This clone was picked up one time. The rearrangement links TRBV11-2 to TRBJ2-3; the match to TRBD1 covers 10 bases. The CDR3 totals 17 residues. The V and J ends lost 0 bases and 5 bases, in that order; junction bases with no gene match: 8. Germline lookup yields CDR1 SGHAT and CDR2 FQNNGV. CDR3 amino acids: CASSLELDRGRQDTQYF. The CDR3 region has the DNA TGTGCCAGCAGCTTAGAACTAGACAGGGGGCGTCAAGATACGCAGTATTTT.